These 9 T cell receptor beta chains came from one sample sequenced in a study of vaccination and CD4 T cells after COVID-19. These TCRs are of unknown antigen specificity. Sequencing of cultured CD4+ T cell DNA used the Oncomine TCR Beta short-read assay. TCRdb analysed the PCR reads with MiXCR anew, one entry per CDR3 protein. Of 20,000 or so distinct CDR3 sequences detected, around a quarter appear once; the ten largest clones hold roughly 10%. This sample's treatment: roughly 10-day PBMC culture with coronavirus spike peptide pools or control peptides (ViraFEST assay). Sequenced sample: cultured CD4+ T cells from blood. The receptors come from a human donor with COVID-19.

This clonotype was found a few times. The V call is TRBV6-1, the J call TRBJ2-7; D gene ambiguous. CDR1 MNHNS and CDR2 SASEGT come from the germline V gene. The germline V and J ends were trimmed by 2 bases and 7 bases, with 18 bases remaining between them. This CDR3 is built from 15 residues. In DNA, the CDR3 is TGTGCCAGCAGTGAACCGACTGGCGGTTTGGGTGAGCAGTACTTC. It is translated as CASSEPTGGLGEQYF.

The V and J genes are TRBV20-1 and TRBJ2-2; D unresolved. Germline lookup yields CDR1 DFQATT and CDR2 SNEGSKA (reference sequence). V was cut by 3 bases and J by 6 bases, with 11 bases left in between. The CDR3 runs to 13 residues. The CDR3 here is CSASLNAPGELFF. Written as DNA, the CDR3 is TGCAGTGCTAGCCTAAATGCCCCCGGGGAGCTGTTTTTT.

The rearrangement uses TRBV6-1 and TRBJ2-1; tentative D call: TRBD2 (7 bases). The CDR3 extends over 13 amino acids. The germline V and J ends were trimmed by 6 bases and 9 bases, with 15 bases remaining between them. CDR1 is MNHNS and CDR2 is SASEGT in the germline V gene. The CDR3 loop is CASSPPGEGEQFF. The CDR3 nucleotides read TGTGCCAGCAGCCCCCCAGGGGAGGGTGAGCAGTTCTTC.

The chain carries TRBV28 and TRBJ1-4; 11 nucleotides match TRBD1. From germline, CDR1 is MDHEN and CDR2 SYDVKM. J was trimmed by 10 bases and V by 3 bases; bases with no gene match: 28. The length of the CDR3 is 22 residues. CDR3 amino acids: CASSFQRSGQGAPGFEVGKLFF. DNA for the CDR3: TGTGCCAGCAGTTTCCAAAGGAGCGGACAGGGGGCGCCGGGGTTTGAAGTTGGAAAACTGTTTTTT.

This clonotype has just a few counts. The chain has TRBV19 and TRBJ1-5; D unclear. This CDR3 region has 12 residues. V lost 7 bases and J lost 5, with 9 bases in between. CDR1 and CDR2 from the germline V gene are LNHDA and SQIVND (reference sequence). The CDR3 coding sequence is TGTGCCAGTACACAACATGATCAGCCCCAGCATTTT. Protein sequence: CASTQHDQPQHF.

The chain joins TRBV9 to TRBJ1-4, with D perhaps matching TRBD1 (5 bases). V was cut by 4 bases and J by 4 bases, with 14 bases left in between. The CDR3 is made up of 15 amino acids. The V gene's germline CDR1 is SGDLS and CDR2 YYNGEE. In nucleotides, the CDR3 is TGTGCCAGCAGCCCGAGGGGCTCTGGTAATGAAAAACTGTTTTTT. Protein product: CASSPRGSGNEKLFF.

The chain joins TRBV24-1 to TRBJ2-1; no definite D call. V dropped 5 bases and J dropped 9 bases, with 10 bases sitting between them. Germline V CDR1 and CDR2: KGHDR, SFDVKD. There are 12 residues in the CDR3. CDR3 protein: CATSGFPGEQFF. The CDR3, as DNA: TGTGCCACCAGTGGATTCCCGGGTGAGCAGTTCTTC.

This clonotype was picked up a small number of times. The chain couples TRBV2 to TRBJ2-1; TRBD1 agrees at 8 bases. V was clipped by 7 bases and J by 5 bases; unmatched bases: 10. This CDR3 contains 15 residues. Germline V gene data show CDR1 as SNHLY and CDR2 as FYNNEI. DNA of the CDR3: TGTGCCAGCACAGAGGGTGGGACAGGCCACAATGAGCAGTTCTTC. Amino acids: CASTEGGTGHNEQFF. The complete variable domain, with remaining parts taken from reference TRBV2 and TRBJ2-1, reads EPEVTQTPSHQVTQMGQEVILRCVPISNHLYFYWYRQILGQKVEFLVSFYNNEISEKSEIFDDQFSVERPDGSNFTLKIRSTKLEDSAMYFCASTEGGTGHNEQFFGPGTRLTVL.

This clonotype was observed a few times. The V call is TRBV19, the J call TRBJ2-5, with TRBD2 matching over 13 bases. Germline-derived CDR1 and CDR2 are LNHDA and SQIVND (reference sequence). The V and J ends lost 3 bases and 0 bases, in that order; junction bases with no gene match: 7. CDR3 length: 18 residues. The CDR3, as DNA: TGTGCCAGTAGTATGCTTGGACTAGCGGGGGAAGACCAAGAGACCCAGTACTTC. It yields the protein CASSMLGLAGEDQETQYF. The whole variable domain, remainder taken from reference TRBV19 and TRBJ2-5, is DGGITQSPKYLFRKEGQNVTLSCEQNLNHDAMYWYRQDPGQGLRLIYYSQIVNDFQKGDIAEGYSVSREKKESFPLTVTSAQKNPTAFYLCASSMLGLAGEDQETQYFGPGTRLLVL.